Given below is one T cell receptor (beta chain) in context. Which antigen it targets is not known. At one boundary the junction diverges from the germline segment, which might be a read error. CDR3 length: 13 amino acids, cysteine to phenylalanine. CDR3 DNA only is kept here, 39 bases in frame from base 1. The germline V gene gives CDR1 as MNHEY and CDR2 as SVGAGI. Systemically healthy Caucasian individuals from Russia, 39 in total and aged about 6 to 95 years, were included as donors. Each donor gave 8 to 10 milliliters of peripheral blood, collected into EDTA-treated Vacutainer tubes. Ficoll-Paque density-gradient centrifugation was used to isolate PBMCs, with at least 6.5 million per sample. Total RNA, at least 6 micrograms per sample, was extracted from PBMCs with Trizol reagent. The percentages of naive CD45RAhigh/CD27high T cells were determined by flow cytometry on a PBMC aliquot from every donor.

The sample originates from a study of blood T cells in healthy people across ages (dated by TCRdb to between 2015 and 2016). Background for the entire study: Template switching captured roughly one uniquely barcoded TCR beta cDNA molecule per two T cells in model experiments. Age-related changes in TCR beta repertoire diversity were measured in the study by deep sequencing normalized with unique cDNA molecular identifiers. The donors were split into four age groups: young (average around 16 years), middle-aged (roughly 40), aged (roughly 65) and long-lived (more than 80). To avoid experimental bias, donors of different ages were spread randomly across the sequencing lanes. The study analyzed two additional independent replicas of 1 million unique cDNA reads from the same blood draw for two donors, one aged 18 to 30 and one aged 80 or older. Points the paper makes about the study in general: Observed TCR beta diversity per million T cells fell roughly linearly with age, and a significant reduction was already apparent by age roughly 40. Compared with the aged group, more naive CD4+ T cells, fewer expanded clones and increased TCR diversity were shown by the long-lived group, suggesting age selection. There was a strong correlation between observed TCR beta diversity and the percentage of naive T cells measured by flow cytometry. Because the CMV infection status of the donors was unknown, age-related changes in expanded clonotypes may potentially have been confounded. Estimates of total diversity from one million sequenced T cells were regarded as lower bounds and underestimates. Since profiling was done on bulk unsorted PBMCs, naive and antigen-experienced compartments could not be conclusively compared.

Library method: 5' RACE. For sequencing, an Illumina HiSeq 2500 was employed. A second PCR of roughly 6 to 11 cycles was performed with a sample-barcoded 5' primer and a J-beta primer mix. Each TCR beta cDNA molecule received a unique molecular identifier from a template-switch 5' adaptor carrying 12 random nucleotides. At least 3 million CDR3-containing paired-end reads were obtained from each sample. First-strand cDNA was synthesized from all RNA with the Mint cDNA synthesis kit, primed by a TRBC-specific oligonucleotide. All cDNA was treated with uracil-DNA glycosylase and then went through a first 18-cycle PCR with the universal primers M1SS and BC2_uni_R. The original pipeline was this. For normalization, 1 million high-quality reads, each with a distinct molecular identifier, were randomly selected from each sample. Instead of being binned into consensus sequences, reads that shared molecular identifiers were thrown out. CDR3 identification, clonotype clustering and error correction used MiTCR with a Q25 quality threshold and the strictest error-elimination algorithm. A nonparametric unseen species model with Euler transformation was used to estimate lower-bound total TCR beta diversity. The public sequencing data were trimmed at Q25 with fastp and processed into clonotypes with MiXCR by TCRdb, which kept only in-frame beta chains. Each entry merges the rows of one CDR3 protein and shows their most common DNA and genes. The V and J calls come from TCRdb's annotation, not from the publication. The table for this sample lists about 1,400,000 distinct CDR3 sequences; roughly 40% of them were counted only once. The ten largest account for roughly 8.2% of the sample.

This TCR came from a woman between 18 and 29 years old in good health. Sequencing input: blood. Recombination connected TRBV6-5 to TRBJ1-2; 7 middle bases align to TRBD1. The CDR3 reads CAGRDRAGYGYTF. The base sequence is TGTGCCGGCAGAGACAGGGCGGGCTATGGCTACACCTTC.